The subject of this entry is one T cell receptor beta chain. Per the original data handling: Amplification of reference gene primers was used by the study to estimate nucleated cell counts. The assay was immunoSEQ multiplex PCR, and TCRdb's table has in-frame clones only and misses some. Clone size and the V and J calls come from that table; the DNA yielded D and trimming. The sample consists of some 190,000 clones, about 80% of them appearing once. The sample belongs to a study of blood T cell repertoires in COVID-19. This CDR3 has 13 amino acids. Per germline, CDR1 DFQATT and CDR2 SNEGSKA (reference sequence). Deletions cut 3 bases from V and 0 bases from J, with 8 bases between.

Sequencing was performed on peripheral blood. This chain connects TRBV20-1 to TRBJ1-1, with D uncertain. The TCR sequence derives from a man aged 55-75 years with acute or convalescent COVID-19. The CDR3 is CSASHRMNTEAFF. CDR3 coding DNA: TGCAGTGCTAGTCATAGAATGAACACTGAAGCTTTCTTT.